A single T cell receptor beta chain is shown here with its context. Antigen: not known. The data stem from a study of T cell repertoires in cytomegalovirus infection. Study context: Epitope selection comprised recently identified HLA-C-restricted CMV epitopes and well-studied HLA-B-restricted CMV epitopes. From public TCR beta signatures came an indication of both CMV infection and matching HLA type.

The CDR3 contains 12 residues. V shed 4 bases and J shed 7 bases, with 7 bases lying between them. Germline loops: CDR1 MNHEY, CDR2 SMNVEV (reference sequence). TCRdb analysed the reads with MiXCR anew, one entry per CDR3 protein. The data show around 540,000 distinct CDR3 sequences, with roughly a third seen just once and roughly a sixth held by the top ten. Study-level results: Individuals carrying CMV plus the relevant HLA were identified by cumulative frequency of public TCR beta families. The response measured ex vivo was dominated by TCR beta clonotypes (HLA-C-restricted and CMV-specific).

The material was cultured PBMCs, obtained from culture after CMV antigen stimulation. This clonotype was obtained from a human donor in good health (CMV status not recorded). Some clones in this sample may be carry-over from other donors' samples. This sequence joins TRBV27 and TRBJ2-2; D remains unclear. The CDR3 DNA sequence: TGTGCCAGCAGTTATCGGGTCGGGGAGCTGTTTTTT. Amino acids: CASSYRVGELFF.